The 9 T cell receptor beta chains below all came from one sample that was sequenced in a study of T cells after posttransplantation cyclophosphamide. Generated by immunoSEQ multiplex PCR, the TCRdb table keeps only in-frame clones and is missing some. The sample lists over 20,000 clones; 80% to 90% were seen once. Methotrexate plus calcineurin inhibitor accompanied controls' myeloablative marrow transplants; sampling was 1 year later. Sequenced material: PBMCs, taken around 53 weeks after allogeneic stem cell transplant with calcineurin inhibitor and methotrexate. The receptors derive from a female patient between 30 and 40 years old who received an allogeneic stem cell transplant from an unrelated donor, was CMV-positive, and had acute and chronic GVHD. The graft donor may account for some of the T cells.

The J gene is TRBJ1-5, the V gene TRBV5-1; a possible D gene is TRBD1 (6 bases). CDR1 SGHRS and CDR2 YFSETQ come from the germline V gene. V lost 8 bases, J lost 2 bases, and 14 bases lay in between. The CDR3 sequence is 14 residues long. CDR3: CASSQGFGNQPQHF. The DNA for the CDR3 is TGCGCCAGTTCACAGGGCTTCGGCAATCAGCCCCAGCATTTT.

The gene calls are TRBV5-1 and TRBJ2-7, with TRBD2 matching over 7 bases. CDR1 and CDR2 (germline): SGHRS, YFSETQ. This CDR3 region has 15 residues. V lost 2 bases, J lost 5 bases, and 10 bases stayed unmatched. The CDR3 sequence is CASSFNGGLSHEQYF. The CDR3 bases are TGCGCCAGCAGCTTCAACGGGGGGTTGAGCCACGAGCAGTACTTC.

This rearrangement joins TRBV7-3 to TRBJ2-3; the match to TRBD2 covers 8 bases. The germline V gene encodes CDR1 SGHTA and CDR2 FQGTGA. With 4 bases clipped from V and 1 base from J, the junction kept 1 base outside the gene matches. The CDR3 length is 14 residues. The CDR3 is CASSSRGGTDTQYF. The CDR3 region has the DNA TGTGCCAGCAGCTCGCGGGGGGGCACAGATACGCAGTATTTT.

The chain uses TRBV27 and TRBJ1-5, with a tentative D call TRBD1 (5 bases). This CDR3 is 16 amino acids long. Germline V gene sequence: CDR1 MNHEY, CDR2 SMNVEV (reference sequence). Trimming shortened V by 5 bases and J by 3 bases, and 17 bases separated the two germline ends. This chain's CDR3 is CASSRGNPSFNQPQHF. The CDR3 region has the DNA TGTGCCAGCAGTCGGGGGAATCCCTCCTTCAATCAGCCCCAGCATTTT.

The chain couples TRBV15 to TRBJ1-5; no clear D. CDR3 length: 14 amino acids. Germline V lookup: CDR1 LNHNV, CDR2 YYDKDF (reference sequence). Trimming took off 0 bases at V and 5 bases at J, with 8 bases between the two ends. The CDR3 DNA sequence: TGTGCCACCAGCAGAGACCGGGGAGATCAGCCCCAGCATTTT. Amino acid sequence: CATSRDRGDQPQHF. Full variable domain (outside the CDR3, taken from reference TRBV15 and TRBJ1-5): DAMVIQNPRYQVTQFGKPVTLSCSQTLNHNVMYWYQQKSSQAPKLLFHYYDKDFNNEADTPDNFQSRRPNTSFCFLDIRSPGLGDTAMYLCATSRDRGDQPQHFGDGTRLSIL.

The chain is built from TRBV27 and TRBJ2-6; TRBD2 is a possible D gene (6 bases). The CDR3 runs 18 residues. Germline V gene sequence: CDR1 MNHEY, CDR2 SMNVEV (reference sequence). V was clipped by 1 base and J by 0 bases, with 13 bases between them. The DNA of the CDR3 is TGTGCCAGCAGTTTATTCGGGGGTGGAAGCTCTGGGGCCAACGTCCTGACTTTC. Translated, it gives CASSLFGGGSSGANVLTF.

This sequence joins TRBV6-5 and TRBJ2-7, with D possibly matching TRBD2 (5 bases). The V end lost 5 bases, the J end lost 7 bases, and 18 bases lay between the germline ends. Germline V gene data show CDR1 as MNHEY and CDR2 as SVGAGI. This CDR3 region has 14 residues. The CDR3 nucleotides read TGTGCCAGCAGTCGGACGGACTCGTCGGGGGAGCAGTACTTC. Translated, it gives CASSRTDSSGEQYF.

This chain uses TRBV2 with TRBJ1-1; D is uncertain. Germline lookup yields CDR1 SNHLY and CDR2 FYNNEI. This CDR3 region has 12 residues. V was shortened by 8 bases and J by 8 bases, with 15 bases between the two germline ends. Here the CDR3 reads CASDNPGLEAFF. DNA for the CDR3: TGTGCCAGCGACAACCCGGGATTAGAAGCTTTCTTT.

The rearrangement uses TRBV11-3 and TRBJ1-1, with D perhaps matching TRBD1 (5 bases). V gave up 3 bases and J gave up 3 bases, with 8 bases separating them. The germline gives CDR1 SGHNT, CDR2 YENEEA. This CDR3 has 13 residues. CDR3 DNA: TGTGCCAGCAGCTTCTGGGGGGACACTGAAGCTTTCTTT. It specifies CASSFWGDTEAFF.